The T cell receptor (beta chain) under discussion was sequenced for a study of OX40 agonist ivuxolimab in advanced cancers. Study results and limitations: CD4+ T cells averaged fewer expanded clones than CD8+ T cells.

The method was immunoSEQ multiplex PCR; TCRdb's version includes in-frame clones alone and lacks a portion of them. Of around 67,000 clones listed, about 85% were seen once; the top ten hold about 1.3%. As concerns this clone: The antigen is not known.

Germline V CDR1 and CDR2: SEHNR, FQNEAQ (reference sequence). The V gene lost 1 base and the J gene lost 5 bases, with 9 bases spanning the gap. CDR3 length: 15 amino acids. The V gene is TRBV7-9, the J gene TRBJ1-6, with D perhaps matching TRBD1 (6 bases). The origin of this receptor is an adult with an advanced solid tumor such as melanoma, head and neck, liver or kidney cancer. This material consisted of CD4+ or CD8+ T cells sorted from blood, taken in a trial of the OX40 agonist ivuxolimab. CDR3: CASSLGGGDNSPLHF. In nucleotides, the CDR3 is TGTGCCAGCAGCTTAGGGGGGGGCGATAATTCACCCCTCCACTTT.